Below are 15 T cell receptor beta chains sequenced from a single sample in a study of T-cell memory formation after mild COVID-19. TCRdb analysed the 5' RACE reads with MiXCR anew, one entry per CDR3 protein. The table has hundreds of thousands of distinct CDR3 sequences, around 20% seen once. The specimen was PBMCs or a T cell subset sorted from them (not recorded which). These receptor sequences come from an adult woman who had mild COVID-19 (a few samples of this study predate the infection). Cell type and time point are not known.

The rearrangement links TRBV7-9 to TRBJ2-7; 8 positions match TRBD1. This CDR3 is 14 amino acids long. The junction had 6 bases not matched to a gene; V was cut back by 1 base and J by 7 bases. In germline, CDR1 is SEHNR, CDR2 FQNEAQ (reference sequence). CDR3 DNA: TGTGCCAGCAGCTTAGGGCAGGGGGCGTTGGAGCAGTACTTC. The encoded protein is CASSLGQGALEQYF.

This clonotype turned up a few times. This chain uses TRBV9 with TRBJ2-5; TRBD2 agrees at 10 bases. Germline CDR1 SGDLS, CDR2 YYNGEE. The CDR3 is made up of 16 amino acids. The ends lost 0 bases at V and 2 bases at J; junction bases unmatched: 4. In DNA, the CDR3 is TGTGCCAGCAGCGTAGCAAGGACTAGCGGACAAGAGACCCAGTACTTC. Its protein is CASSVARTSGQETQYF.

This chain joins TRBV5-4 and TRBJ2-6; TRBD1 matches 7 bases. The CDR3 is made up of 15 amino acids. From germline, CDR1 is SGHNT and CDR2 YYREEE (reference sequence). J gave up 4 bases and V 4 bases, and 5 bases lay outside the gene matches. CDR3 nucleotide sequence: TGTGCCAGCAGCCAGACAGGGTCCGGGGCCAACGTCCTGACTTTC. As protein: CASSQTGSGANVLTF. Using reference TRBV5-4 and TRBJ2-6 for the parts outside the CDR3, the full variable domain is ETGVTQSPTHLIKTRGQQVTLRCSSQSGHNTVSWYQQALGQGPQFIFQYYREEENGRGNFPPRFSGLQFPNYSSELNVNALELDDSALYLCASSQTGSGANVLTFGAGSRLTVL.

J is TRBJ2-3 and V is TRBV5-1, with D uncertain. Germline-derived CDR1 and CDR2 are SGHRS and YFSETQ. The V and J ends lost 0 bases and 2 bases respectively, with 7 bases between them. The CDR3 is 14 residues long. The DNA for the CDR3 is TGCGCCAGCAGCTTGGGCACCTACACAGATACGCAGTATTTT. This translates into CASSLGTYTDTQYF.

The DNA for the CDR3 is TGCAGTGCCCCGCCTAGCGGGTCCAATGAGCAGTTCTTC. It codes for CSAPPSGSNEQFF. V and J are TRBV20-1 and TRBJ2-1; 8 nucleotides line up with TRBD2. Trimming removed 6 bases from V and 6 bases from J; junction bases left unmatched: 7. Germline CDR1 and CDR2: DFQATT and SNEGSKA (reference sequence). This CDR3 region has 13 residues.

As DNA, the CDR3 is TGTGCCAGCAGCGTAGGGGGAGGACAGGGGGCCTCCTACGAGCAGTACTTC. Protein: CASSVGGGQGASYEQYF. The V call is TRBV9, the J call TRBJ2-7, with TRBD1 matching over 11 bases. This CDR3 is 17 amino acids long. Germline CDR1 SGDLS, CDR2 YYNGEE. V was pared by 0 bases and J by 0 bases, with 5 bases of the junction left unmatched.

Only a few counts were recorded for this clonotype. This CDR3 reads CSVYGRPYEQYF. CDR3 sequence (DNA): TGCAGCGTCTACGGGCGCCCTTACGAGCAGTACTTC. This sequence joins TRBV29-1 and TRBJ2-7; D not certain. The CDR3 length is 12 residues. V was pared by 6 bases and J by 4 bases, with 13 bases between. Germline assignment: CDR1 SQVTM and CDR2 ANQGSEA.

The table lists this clonotype with many counts. The chain employs TRBV20-1 and TRBJ2-4; possibly TRBD1 for D (6 bases). CDR1 DFQATT and CDR2 SNEGSKA come from the germline V gene (reference sequence). With 5 bases removed from V and 3 bases from J, the gap between germline ends came to 14 bases. This CDR3 is built from 14 residues. CDR3 DNA sequence: TGCAGTGCTGCCCACAGGGTTGACAAAAACATTCAGTACTTC. Translated, it gives CSAAHRVDKNIQYF.

This clonotype was observed a few times. The CDR3 protein is CASSQEWGRDTEAFF. The CDR3, as DNA: TGTGCCAGCAGCCAAGAGTGGGGGAGGGACACTGAAGCTTTCTTT. This sequence joins TRBV14 and TRBJ1-1; D perhaps matches TRBD1 (5 bases). The V gene's germline CDR1 is SGHDN and CDR2 FVKESK. V lost 0 bases and J lost 3, with 11 bases in between. The CDR3 runs to 15 residues.

This chain joins TRBV9 and TRBJ2-7, with D uncertain. With 0 bases removed from V and 3 bases from J, the gap between germline ends came to 7 bases. The CDR3 has 13 residues. In germline, CDR1 is SGDLS, CDR2 YYNGEE. CDR3 amino acids: CASSVAEGYEQYF. The DNA of the CDR3 is TGTGCCAGCAGCGTAGCGGAAGGCTACGAGCAGTACTTC.

This clonotype was counted between two and nine times. CDR3 coding DNA: TGTGCCAGTAGTCCAGCCATAGGACACACTGAAGCTTTCTTT. Residues: CASSPAIGHTEAFF. This sequence joins TRBV19 and TRBJ1-1; D call uncertain. CDR3 length: 14 residues. V gave up 5 bases and J gave up 3 bases, with 13 bases separating them. Germline values: CDR1 LNHDA, CDR2 SQIVND (reference sequence).

Points on this clonotype: This may come from a read error, since a much larger clone is one base off. The chain carries TRBV5-4 and TRBJ2-7; TRBD1 agrees at 9 bases. V shed 4 bases, J shed 5 bases, and the junction held 10 bases outside the gene matches. The CDR3 is 15 residues long. Germline V gives CDR1 SGHNT, CDR2 YYREEE (reference sequence). The CDR3 here is CASSGGTGWRHEQYF. Written as DNA, the CDR3 is TGTGCCAGCAGCGGGGGGACAGGGTGGAGACACGAGCAGTACTTC.

This clonotype showed up just a few times. V usage is TRBV29-1 and J usage is TRBJ2-5; 8 bases fit TRBD2. The junction had 7 bases not matched to a gene; V was cut back by 7 bases and J by 9 bases. This CDR3 contains 11 residues. Per the germline V gene, CDR1 is SQVTM and CDR2 is ANQGSEA. CDR3 sequence reads: CSGTGGGSQYF. The CDR3 DNA sequence: TGCAGCGGGACGGGAGGGGGGTCCCAGTACTTC.

This clonotype has just a few counts. The chain combines TRBV4-1 with TRBJ1-1; D unclear. The CDR3 spans 14 residues. Germline V gene lookup returns CDR1 MGHRA and CDR2 YSYEKL. V was trimmed by 1 base and J by 1 base, leaving 7 bases between them. The CDR3 loop is CASSQVSGNTEAFF. The CDR3 nucleotides read TGCGCCAGCAGCCAAGTTTCCGGGAACACTGAAGCTTTCTTT.

This clonotype was detected only a few times. The CDR3 region is CSAQALDRGETQYF. CDR3 in DNA: TGCAGTGCTCAGGCTTTGGACAGGGGGGAGACCCAGTACTTC. The V and J genes are TRBV20-1 and TRBJ2-5, with 10 bases aligning to TRBD1. CDR3 length: 14 residues. Germline-derived CDR1 and CDR2 are DFQATT and SNEGSKA (reference sequence). After removal of 5 bases from V and 5 bases from J, the junction contained 8 bases not matched to a gene.